This TCR beta chain is drawn from a study of blood T cell repertoires in COVID-19. Looking at the study overall: Collection of acute and convalescent COVID-19 samples took place in the United States, Italy and Spain. PBMCs, B-cell-depleted T cells, or T cells were the source of the cDNA or gDNA that made up the material.

V shed 6 bases, J shed 4 bases, and the junction held 7 bases outside the gene matches. In germline, CDR1 is ENHRY, CDR2 SYGVKD. This CDR3 contains 15 residues. Original methodology: For nucleated cells, counts were estimated from reference gene primer amplification. This table comes from immunoSEQ multiplex PCR, and its TCRdb copy is limited to in-frame clones, with some not included. The D gene and trimming were derived from the DNA, and the V and J assignments and clone size from that table. The sample gives about 14,000 clones, over 80% of which show up once; roughly 32% is in the top ten. This chain links TRBV10-3 with TRBJ2-7, with 12 bases lining up with TRBD2. The sample comprised peripheral blood. The receptor was isolated from a man aged 50-59 years with active COVID-19. CDR3 in DNA: TGTGCCATCAGAGAGACTAGCGGGAGCGATTACGAGCAGTACTTC. It translates to CAIRETSGSDYEQYF.